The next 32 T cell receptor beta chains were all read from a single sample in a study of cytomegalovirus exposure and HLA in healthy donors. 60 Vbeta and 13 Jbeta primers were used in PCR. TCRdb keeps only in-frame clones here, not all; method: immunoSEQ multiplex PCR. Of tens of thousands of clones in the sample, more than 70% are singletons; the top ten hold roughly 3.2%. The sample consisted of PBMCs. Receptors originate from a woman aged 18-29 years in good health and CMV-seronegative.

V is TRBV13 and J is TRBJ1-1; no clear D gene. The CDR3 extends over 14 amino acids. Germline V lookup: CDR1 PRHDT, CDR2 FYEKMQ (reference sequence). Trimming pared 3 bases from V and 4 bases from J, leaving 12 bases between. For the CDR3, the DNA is TGTGCCAGCAGCTTTGTCCGGGAGGGCACTGAAGCTTTCTTT. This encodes CASSFVREGTEAFF.

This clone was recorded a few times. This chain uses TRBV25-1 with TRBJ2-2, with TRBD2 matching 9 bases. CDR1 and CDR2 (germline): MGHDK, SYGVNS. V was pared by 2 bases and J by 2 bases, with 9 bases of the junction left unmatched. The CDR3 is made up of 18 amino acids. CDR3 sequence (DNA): TGTGCCAGCAGTGAAGAGGAGGAGCGGGAGGACAACACCGGGGAGCTGTTTTTT. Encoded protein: CASSEEEEREDNTGELFF.

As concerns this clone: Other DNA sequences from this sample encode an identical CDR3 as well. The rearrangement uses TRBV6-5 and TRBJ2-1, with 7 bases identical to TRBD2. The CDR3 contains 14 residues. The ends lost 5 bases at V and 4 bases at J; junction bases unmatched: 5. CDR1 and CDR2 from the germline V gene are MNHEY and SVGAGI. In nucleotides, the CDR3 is TGTGCCAGCAGTCTAGCGGCCCCGTACAATGAGCAGTTCTTC. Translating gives CASSLAAPYNEQFF.

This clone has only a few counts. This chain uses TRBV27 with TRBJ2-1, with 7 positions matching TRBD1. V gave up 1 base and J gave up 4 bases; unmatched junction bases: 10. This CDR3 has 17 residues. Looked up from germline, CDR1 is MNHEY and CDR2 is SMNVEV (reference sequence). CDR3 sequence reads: CASSLWEGGAAYNEQFF. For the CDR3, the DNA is TGTGCCAGCAGTTTATGGGAAGGGGGCGCCGCATACAATGAGCAGTTCTTC.

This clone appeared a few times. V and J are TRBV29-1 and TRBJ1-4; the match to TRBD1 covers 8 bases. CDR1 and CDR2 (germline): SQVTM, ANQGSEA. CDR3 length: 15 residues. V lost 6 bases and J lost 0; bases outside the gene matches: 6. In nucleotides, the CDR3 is TGCAGCGTCCAGGACAGGGTTGCAACTAATGAAAAACTGTTTTTT. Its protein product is CSVQDRVATNEKLFF.

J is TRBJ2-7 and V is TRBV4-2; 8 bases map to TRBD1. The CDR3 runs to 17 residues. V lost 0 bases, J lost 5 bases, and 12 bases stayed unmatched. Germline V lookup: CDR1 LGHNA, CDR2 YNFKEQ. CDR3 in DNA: TGTGCCAGCAGCCAAGAGGGCCTCCCCGGGACAGGCAACGAGCAGTACTTC. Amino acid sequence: CASSQEGLPGTGNEQYF.

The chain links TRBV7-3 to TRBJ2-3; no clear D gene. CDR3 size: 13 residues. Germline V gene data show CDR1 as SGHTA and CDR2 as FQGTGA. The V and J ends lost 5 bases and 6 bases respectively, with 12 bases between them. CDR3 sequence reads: CASSPPSGDTQYF. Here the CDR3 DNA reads TGTGCCAGCAGCCCTCCTAGTGGCGATACGCAGTATTTT. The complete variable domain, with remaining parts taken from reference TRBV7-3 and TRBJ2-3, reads GAGVSQTPSNKVTEKGKYVELRCDPISGHTALYWYRQSLGQGPEFLIYFQGTGAADDSGLPNDRFFAVRPEGSVSTLKIQRTERGDSAVYLCASSPPSGDTQYFGPGTRLTVL.

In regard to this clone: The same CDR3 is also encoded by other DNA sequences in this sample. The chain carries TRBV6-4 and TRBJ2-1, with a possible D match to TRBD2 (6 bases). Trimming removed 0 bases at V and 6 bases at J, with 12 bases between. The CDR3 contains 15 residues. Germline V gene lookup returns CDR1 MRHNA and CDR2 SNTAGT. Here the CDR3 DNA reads TGTGCCAGCAGTGACTCGAGAACCGGGGGCAATGAGCAGTTCTTC. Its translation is CASSDSRTGGNEQFF.

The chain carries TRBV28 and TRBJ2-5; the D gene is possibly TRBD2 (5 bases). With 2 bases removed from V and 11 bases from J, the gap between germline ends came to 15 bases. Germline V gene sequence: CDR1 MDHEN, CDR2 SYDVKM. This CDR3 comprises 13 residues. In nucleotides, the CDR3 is TGTGCCAGCAGTTTACTGGATTCTAGGGAGCAGTACTTC. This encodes CASSLLDSREQYF.

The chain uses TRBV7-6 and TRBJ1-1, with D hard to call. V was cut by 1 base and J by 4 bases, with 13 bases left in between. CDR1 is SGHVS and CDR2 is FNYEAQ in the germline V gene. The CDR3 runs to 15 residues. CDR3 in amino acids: CASSLGGVVGTEAFF. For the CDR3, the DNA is TGTGCCAGCAGCTTAGGCGGGGTAGTGGGCACTGAAGCTTTCTTT.

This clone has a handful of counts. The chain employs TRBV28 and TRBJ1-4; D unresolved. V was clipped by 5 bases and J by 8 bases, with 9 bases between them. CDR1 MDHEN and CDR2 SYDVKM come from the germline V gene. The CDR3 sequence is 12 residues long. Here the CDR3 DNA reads TGTGCCAGCAGTGGCCACGGGGAAAAACTGTTTTTT. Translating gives CASSGHGEKLFF.

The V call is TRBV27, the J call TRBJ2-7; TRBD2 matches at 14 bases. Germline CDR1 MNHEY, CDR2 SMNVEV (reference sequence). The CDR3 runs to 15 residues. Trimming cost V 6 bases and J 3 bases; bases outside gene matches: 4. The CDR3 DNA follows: TGTGCCAGCAGCCCAGGGACTAGCGGGAGCTACGAGCAGTACTTC. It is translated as CASSPGTSGSYEQYF.

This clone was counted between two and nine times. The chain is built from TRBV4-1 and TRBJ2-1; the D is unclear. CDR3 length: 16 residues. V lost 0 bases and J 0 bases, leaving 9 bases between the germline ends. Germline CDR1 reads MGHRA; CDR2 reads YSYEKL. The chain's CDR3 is CASSQDIANSYNEQFF. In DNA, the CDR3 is TGCGCCAGCAGCCAAGACATAGCCAACTCCTACAATGAGCAGTTCTTC.

The chain's CDR3 is CASSYSTGVYEQYF. The CDR3 bases are TGTGCCAGCAGCTACTCGACAGGGGTTTACGAGCAGTACTTC. The chain has TRBV28 and TRBJ2-7; 8 bases match TRBD1. Germline CDR1 MDHEN, CDR2 SYDVKM. The junction had 8 bases not matched to a gene; V was cut back by 6 bases and J by 4 bases. The CDR3 runs 14 residues.

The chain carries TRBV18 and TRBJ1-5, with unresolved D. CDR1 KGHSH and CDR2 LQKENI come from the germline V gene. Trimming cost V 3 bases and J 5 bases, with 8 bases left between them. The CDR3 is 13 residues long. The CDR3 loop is CASSPTQDQPQHF. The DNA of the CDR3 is TGTGCCAGCTCACCGACCCAGGATCAGCCCCAGCATTTT.

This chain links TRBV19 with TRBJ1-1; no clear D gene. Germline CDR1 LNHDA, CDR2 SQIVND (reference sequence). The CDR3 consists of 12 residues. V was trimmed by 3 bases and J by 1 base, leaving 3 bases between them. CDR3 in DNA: TGTGCCAGTAGTATCCAGAACACTGAAGCTTTCTTT. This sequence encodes CASSIQNTEAFF.

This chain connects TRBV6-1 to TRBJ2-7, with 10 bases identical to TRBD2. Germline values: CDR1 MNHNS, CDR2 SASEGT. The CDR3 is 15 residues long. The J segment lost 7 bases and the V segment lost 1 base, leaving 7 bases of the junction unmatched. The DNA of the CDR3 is TGTGCCAGCAGTGAAGGGGGACTAGCGCCGCGGGAGCAGTACTTC. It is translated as CASSEGGLAPREQYF.

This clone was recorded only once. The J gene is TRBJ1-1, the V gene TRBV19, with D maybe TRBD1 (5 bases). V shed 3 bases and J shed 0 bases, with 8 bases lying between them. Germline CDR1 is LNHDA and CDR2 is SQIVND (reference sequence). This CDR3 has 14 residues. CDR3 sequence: CASSIPRVNTEAFF. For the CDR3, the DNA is TGTGCCAGTAGTATTCCCAGGGTGAACACTGAAGCTTTCTTT.

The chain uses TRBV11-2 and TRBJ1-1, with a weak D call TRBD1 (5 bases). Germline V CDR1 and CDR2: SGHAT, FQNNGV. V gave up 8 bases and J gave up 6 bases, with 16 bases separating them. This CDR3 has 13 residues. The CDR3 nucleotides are TGTGCCAGCGGGGCGGGGGGGAGCTCTGAAGCTTTCTTT. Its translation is CASGAGGSSEAFF.

The CDR3 spells CASHPGLASYNEQFF. Here the CDR3 DNA reads TGTGCCAGCCACCCTGGACTAGCAAGCTACAATGAGCAGTTCTTC. The rearrangement joins TRBV27 to TRBJ2-1; 8 bases are shared with TRBD2. CDR1 MNHEY and CDR2 SMNVEV come from the germline V gene (reference sequence). V lost 8 bases and J lost 3; bases outside the gene matches: 9. The CDR3 length is 15 residues.

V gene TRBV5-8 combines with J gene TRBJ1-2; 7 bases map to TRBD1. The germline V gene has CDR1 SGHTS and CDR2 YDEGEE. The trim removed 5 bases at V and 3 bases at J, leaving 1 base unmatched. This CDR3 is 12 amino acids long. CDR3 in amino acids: CASRQGYYGYTF. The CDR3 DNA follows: TGTGCCAGCAGACAGGGGTACTATGGCTACACCTTC.

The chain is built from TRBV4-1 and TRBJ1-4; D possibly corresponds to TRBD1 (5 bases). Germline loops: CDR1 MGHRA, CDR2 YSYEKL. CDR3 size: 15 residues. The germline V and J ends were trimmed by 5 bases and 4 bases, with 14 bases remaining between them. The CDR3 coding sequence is TGCGCCAGCAGCGGGGGGACTTTGTTTAATGAAAAACTGTTTTTT. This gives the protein CASSGGTLFNEKLFF.

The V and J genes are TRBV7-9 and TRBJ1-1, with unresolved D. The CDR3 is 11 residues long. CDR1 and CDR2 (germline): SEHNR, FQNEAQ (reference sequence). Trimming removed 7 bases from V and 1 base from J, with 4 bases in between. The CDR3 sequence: CASTQNTEAFF. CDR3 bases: TGTGCCAGCACCCAGAACACTGAAGCTTTCTTT.

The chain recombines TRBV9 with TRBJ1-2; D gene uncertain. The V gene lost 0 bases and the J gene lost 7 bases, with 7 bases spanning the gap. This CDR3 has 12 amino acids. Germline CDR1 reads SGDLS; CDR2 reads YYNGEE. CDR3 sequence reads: CASSVGGGGYTF. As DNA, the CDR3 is TGTGCCAGCAGCGTAGGCGGCGGTGGCTACACCTTC.

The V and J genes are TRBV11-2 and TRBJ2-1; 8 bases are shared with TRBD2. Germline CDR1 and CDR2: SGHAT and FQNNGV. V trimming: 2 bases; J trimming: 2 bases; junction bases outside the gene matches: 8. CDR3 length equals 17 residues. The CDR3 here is CASSLRPSGSAYNEQFF. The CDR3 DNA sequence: TGTGCCAGCAGCTTAAGACCGAGCGGGAGTGCCTACAATGAGCAGTTCTTC.

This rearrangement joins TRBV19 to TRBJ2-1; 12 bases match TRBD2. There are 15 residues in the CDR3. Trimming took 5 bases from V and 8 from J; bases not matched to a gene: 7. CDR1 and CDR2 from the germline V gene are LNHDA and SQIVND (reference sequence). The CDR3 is CASSLTSGRIDEQFF. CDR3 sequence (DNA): TGTGCCAGTAGTTTGACTAGCGGGAGAATAGATGAGCAGTTCTTC.

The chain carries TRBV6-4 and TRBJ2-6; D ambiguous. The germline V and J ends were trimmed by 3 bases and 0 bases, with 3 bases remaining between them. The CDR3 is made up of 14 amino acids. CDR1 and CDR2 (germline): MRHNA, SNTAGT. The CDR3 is CASSDRSGANVLTF. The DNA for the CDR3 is TGTGCCAGCAGTGATCGCTCTGGGGCCAACGTCCTGACTTTC.

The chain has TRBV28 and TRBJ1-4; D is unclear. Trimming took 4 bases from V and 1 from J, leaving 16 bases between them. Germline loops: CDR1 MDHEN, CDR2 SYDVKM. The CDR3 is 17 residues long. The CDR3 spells CASSSPLGGVTNEKLFF. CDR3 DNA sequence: TGTGCCAGCAGTTCACCATTGGGCGGGGTAACTAATGAAAAACTGTTTTTT.

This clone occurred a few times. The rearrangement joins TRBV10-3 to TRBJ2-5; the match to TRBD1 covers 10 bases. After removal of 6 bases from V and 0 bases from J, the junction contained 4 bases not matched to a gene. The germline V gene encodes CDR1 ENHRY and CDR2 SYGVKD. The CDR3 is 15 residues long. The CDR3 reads CAIRGGTGDQETQYF. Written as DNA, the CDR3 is TGTGCCATCAGGGGGGGGACAGGGGACCAAGAGACCCAGTACTTC.

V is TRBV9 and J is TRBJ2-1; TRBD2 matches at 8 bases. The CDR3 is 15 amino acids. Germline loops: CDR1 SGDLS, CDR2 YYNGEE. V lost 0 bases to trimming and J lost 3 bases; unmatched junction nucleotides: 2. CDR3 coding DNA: TGTGCCAGCAGCGTAGGTACTAGCGGCTACAATGAGCAGTTCTTC. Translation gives CASSVGTSGYNEQFF.

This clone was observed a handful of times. In DNA form, the CDR3 reads TGTGCCTCAAATAAAAGGCAGGGTGACACTGAAGCTTTCTTT. This gives the protein CASNKRQGDTEAFF. V and J are TRBV19 and TRBJ1-1, with D possibly being TRBD1 (5 bases). The CDR3 consists of 14 residues. The V gene's germline CDR1 is LNHDA and CDR2 SQIVND (reference sequence). Deletions cut 11 bases from V and 3 bases from J, with 19 bases between.

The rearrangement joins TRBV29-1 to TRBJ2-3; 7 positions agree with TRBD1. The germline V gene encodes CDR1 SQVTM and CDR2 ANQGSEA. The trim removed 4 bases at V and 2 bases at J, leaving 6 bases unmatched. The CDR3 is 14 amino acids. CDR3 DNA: TGCAGCGTTGTTTCCGGGACAGCCACAGATACGCAGTATTTT. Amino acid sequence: CSVVSGTATDTQYF.